Many counts were recorded for the clone carrying this TCR beta chain. Antigen specificity is unknown. This CDR3 is built from 18 residues. V dropped 0 bases and J dropped 3; count of bases not matched to a gene: 6. The germline CDR1 and CDR2 sequences are ENHRY and SYGVKD. TCRdb re-derived calls from the 5' RACE reads in MiXCR, one entry per CDR3 protein. The sample lists around 63,000 distinct CDR3 sequences; less than 8.5% were seen once. This record belongs to a study of T cells after yellow fever vaccination. General study points: The secondary response was weaker, and its peak arrived faster, on day 5 versus 15. There was a small share of clonotypes that showed up in both the CD4 and CD8 compartments.

The clonotype originates from a man aged 25-40 years who received the YFV17D yellow fever vaccine. The V and J genes are TRBV10-3 and TRBJ2-6; 9 nucleotides align to TRBD1. The source was CD8+ T cells sorted from PBMCs, collected 15 days after the yellow fever booster vaccination. The CDR3 DNA reads as TGTGCCATCAGTGAGTCGCACAGGGGGCGGGATGGGGCCAACGTCCTGACTTTC. Residues: CAISESHRGRDGANVLTF.